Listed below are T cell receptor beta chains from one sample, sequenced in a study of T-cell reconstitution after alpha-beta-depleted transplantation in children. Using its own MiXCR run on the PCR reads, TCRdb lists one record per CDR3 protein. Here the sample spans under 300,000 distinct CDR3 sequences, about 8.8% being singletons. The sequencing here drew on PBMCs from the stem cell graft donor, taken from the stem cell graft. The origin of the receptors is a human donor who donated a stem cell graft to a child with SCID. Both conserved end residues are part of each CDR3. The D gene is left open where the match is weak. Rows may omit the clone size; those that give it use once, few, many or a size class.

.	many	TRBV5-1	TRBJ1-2	TGCGCCAGCAGCTCGACCCCCGGGACTAACTATGGCTACACCTTC	CASSSTPGTNYGYTF
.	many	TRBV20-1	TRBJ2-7	TGCAGTATGGGGCCAGTAGGGTCCGGCGAGCAGTACTTC	CSMGPVGSGEQYF
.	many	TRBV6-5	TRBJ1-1	TGTGCCAGCAGTTACTCCGGGGGATGGATGGACACTGAAGCTTTCTTT	CASSYSGGWMDTEAFF
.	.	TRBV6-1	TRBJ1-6	TGTGCCAGCACAAATTCGCTCTGGGCGACTAATTCACCCCTCCACTTT	CASTNSLWATNSPLHF
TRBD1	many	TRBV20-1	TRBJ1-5	TGCAGTGCTAGAGTTGGGACAGGTTTTAATCAGCCCCAGCATTTT	CSARVGTGFNQPQHF
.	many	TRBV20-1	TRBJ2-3	TGCAGTGCACTCCGGGACCGCTGGTTTTCAGATACGCAGTATTTT	CSALRDRWFSDTQYF
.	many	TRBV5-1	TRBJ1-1	TGCGCCAGCAGCCTTTTCGGGATACTGAGCACTGAAGCTTTCTTT	CASSLFGILSTEAFF
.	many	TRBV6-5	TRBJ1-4	TGTGCCAGCAGTTACTCCGGGGACGATGAAAAACTGTTTTTT	CASSYSGDDEKLFF
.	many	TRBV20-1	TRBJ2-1	TGCAGCTTCGAGGACAGTCTCGGGCGCAATGAGCAGTTCTTC	CSFEDSLGRNEQFF
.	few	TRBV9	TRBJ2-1	TGTGCCAGCAGCGGACGATCGGACGGGTGGGGGGAGCAGTTCTTC	CASSGRSDGWGEQFF
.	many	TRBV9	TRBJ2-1	TGTGCCAGCAGCGTTGGACAGATGTACAATGAGCAGTTCTTC	CASSVGQMYNEQFF
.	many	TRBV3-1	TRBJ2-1	TGTGCCAGCAGCCTTGTAACGGGGAACAATGAGCAGTTCTTC	CASSLVTGNNEQFF
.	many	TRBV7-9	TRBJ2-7	TGTGCCAGCAGCTTGGACAGGTGGGGAGGGTTTTCCTACGAGCAGTACTTC	CASSLDRWGGFSYEQYF
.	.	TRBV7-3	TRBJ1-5	TGTGCCAGCAGCCCCAGGGCCCGGAAGCTGGGTCGGCCCCAGCATTTT	CASSPRARKLGRPQHF
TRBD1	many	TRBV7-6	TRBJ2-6	TGTGCCAGCAGCTCCGGGACAGTCTCTGGGGCCAACGTCCTGACTTTC	CASSSGTVSGANVLTF
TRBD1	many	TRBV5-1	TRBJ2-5	TGCGCCAGCAACACAGGGGGTCAAGAGACCCAGTACTTC	CASNTGGQETQYF
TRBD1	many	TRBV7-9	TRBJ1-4	TGTGCCACCTGGGACAGGGGGCGTGAAAAACTGTTTTTT	CATWDRGREKLFF
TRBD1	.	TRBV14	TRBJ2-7	TGTGCCAGCAGCCGGGTCGCAGGGGGACAGTCCTACGAGCAGTACTTC	CASSRVAGGQSYEQYF
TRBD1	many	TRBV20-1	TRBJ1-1	TGCAGTGCAAGATCCGGGACAGGGGGCGTCGGCATGAACACTGAAGCTTTCTTT	CSARSGTGGVGMNTEAFF
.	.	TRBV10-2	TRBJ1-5	TGCGCCAGCAGGCCCTCCTCCACGGGGCGGTCCCAGCATTTT	CASRPSSTGRSQHF
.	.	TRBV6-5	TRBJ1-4	TGTGCCAGCAGTTACTTGAGCCGCCTGCGTTATGAAAAACTGTTTTTT	CASSYLSRLRYEKLFF
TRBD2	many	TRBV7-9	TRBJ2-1	TGTGCCAGCAGCTTATCGGGACTAGCGGGGGGGCCAAGAAATGAGCAGTTCTTC	CASSLSGLAGGPRNEQFF
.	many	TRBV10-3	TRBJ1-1	TGTGCCATCAGTGAACGGGGCAACACTGAAGCTTTCTTT	CAISERGNTEAFF
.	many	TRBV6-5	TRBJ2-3	TGTGCCAGCAGTTTCAGGGACCCCTTGGTCGATACGCAGTATTTT	CASSFRDPLVDTQYF